Listed below are T cell receptor beta chains from one sample, sequenced in a study of CD8+ T cells in alopecia areata. The assay was immunoSEQ multiplex PCR, and TCRdb's table has in-frame clones only and misses some. The sample includes 150,000 to 200,000 clones, around 60% seen only once; the top ten take approximately 1.4%. The sequencing here drew on CD4+ T cells sorted from blood, taken around week 50, from a patient treated with tofacitinib. The source is a human donor with alopecia areata. Each CDR3 is given with its conserved first and last residue. D genes are given only for firm matches. Clone sizes are given selectively: once, few, many, or a class where the clone is expanded.

NA TRBJ1-1 TRBV4-3 NA CASSQDWRENTEAFF TGCGCCAGCAGCCAAGATTGGAGGGAGAACACTGAAGCTTTCTTT
NA TRBJ1-2 TRBV30 NA CAWSVQGPYGYTF TGTGCCTGGAGTGTTCAGGGGCCCTATGGCTACACCTTC
TRBD1 TRBJ1-2 TRBV5-6 few CASMGQTTYGYTF TGTGCCAGCATGGGACAGACTACCTATGGCTACACCTTC
NA TRBJ2-1 TRBV6-4 NA CASSDGASDRNEQFF TGTGCCAGCAGTGATGGGGCTAGCGATCGCAATGAGCAGTTCTTC
NA TRBJ1-1 TRBV29-1 NA CSVAPWDEAFF TGCAGCGTCGCTCCATGGGATGAAGCTTTCTTT
TRBD1 TRBJ2-5 TRBV29-1 NA CSVEDLTGRETQYF TGCAGCGTTGAAGATTTGACAGGGCGAGAGACCCAGTACTTC
TRBD1 TRBJ1-4 TRBV29-1 NA CSVGRDSDFQRLFF TGCAGCGTGGGCCGGGACAGCGACTTTCAGCGCCTGTTTTTT
NA TRBJ2-7 TRBV29-1 NA CSVEDQGSYEQYF TGCAGCGTTGAAGATCAAGGCTCCTACGAGCAGTACTTC
NA TRBJ2-2 TRBV5-1 few CASTYTGELFF TGCGCCAGCACTTACACCGGGGAGCTGTTTTTT
NA TRBJ2-2 TRBV7-9 NA CASSLRSGKNTGELFF TGTGCCAGCAGCTTAAGATCCGGGAAGAACACCGGGGAGCTGTTTTTT
NA TRBJ1-5 TRBV19 many CASSIAGAAQHF TGTGCCAGTAGTATAGCCGGGGCGGCCCAGCATTTT
NA TRBJ2-7 TRBV30 NA CAWTQGQMDYEQYF TGTGCCTGGACCCAAGGACAGATGGACTACGAGCAGTACTTC
TRBD2 TRBJ2-3 TRBV30 few CAWSSSRLAGITSTDTQYF TGTGCCTGGAGTTCCTCGAGACTAGCGGGGATAACTAGCACAGATACGCAGTATTTT
NA TRBJ1-1 TRBV28 NA CASSSGQSSEAFF TGTGCCAGCAGTTCCGGACAGTCCTCTGAAGCTTTCTTT
NA TRBJ2-3 TRBV15 NA CATSTRGTDTQYF TGTGCCACCAGCACCCGGGGCACAGATACGCAGTATTTT
TRBD2 TRBJ2-5 TRBV28 few CASSLREGFLVETQYF TGTGCCAGCAGTTTGCGGGAGGGCTTCCTGGTTGAGACCCAGTACTTC
NA TRBJ2-1 TRBV9 NA CASSVGQPPFNEQFF TGTGCCAGCAGCGTAGGCCAGCCCCCGTTCAATGAGCAGTTCTTC
NA TRBJ1-6 TRBV18 NA CASSPPQAGGLALHF TGTGCCAGCTCACCACCTCAGGCCGGGGGATTGGCCCTCCACTTT
NA TRBJ2-1 TRBV7-9 few CASSSQGSEQFF TGTGCCAGCAGCTCCCAGGGGAGTGAGCAGTTCTTC
NA TRBJ2-3 TRBV7-2 NA CASSGIPSTDTQYF TGTGCCAGCAGCGGGATTCCTAGCACAGATACGCAGTATTTT
NA TRBJ2-3 TRBV30 NA CAWSFRDTQYF TGTGCCTGGAGTTTCAGAGATACGCAGTATTTT
NA TRBJ2-5 TRBV9 NA CASSVATQETQYF TGTGCCAGCAGCGTGGCCACCCAAGAGACCCAGTACTTC
TRBD2 TRBJ2-1 TRBV4-3 NA CASSPHPIRTSDYNEQFF TGCGCCAGCAGCCCCCACCCAATCCGGACTAGCGATTACAATGAGCAGTTCTTC
TRBD1 TRBJ1-2 TRBV7-2 NA CASSSPGGASGYTF TGTGCCAGCAGCTCCCCAGGGGGCGCAAGCGGCTACACCTTC
NA TRBJ2-7 TRBV2 NA CASTWATSSYEQYF TGTGCCAGCACATGGGCAACCAGCTCCTACGAGCAGTACTTC
TRBD1 TRBJ1-6 TRBV10-3 once CAISESTVTGGDSPLHF TGTGCCATCAGTGAGTCGACTGTTACAGGGGGCGATTCACCCCTCCACTTT
TRBD1 TRBJ1-4 TRBV7-9 few CASSLQGNGEKLFF TGTGCCAGCAGCCTACAGGGGAACGGGGAAAAACTGTTTTTT
NA TRBJ2-3 TRBV13 NA CASSPRLGNLTDTQYF TGTGCCAGCAGCCCTCGACTAGGGAATCTGACAGATACGCAGTATTTT
NA TRBJ2-1 TRBV5-1 NA CASSLENRDSEQFF TGCGCCAGCAGCTTGGAAAACAGGGATTCAGAGCAGTTCTTC
TRBD1 TRBJ1-2 TRBV7-2 NA CASSEQGAQTGYTF TGTGCCAGCAGCGAGCAGGGGGCGCAGACTGGCTACACCTTC
TRBD1 TRBJ1-2 TRBV20-1 NA CSGGTVYGYTF TGCAGTGGTGGGACAGTTTATGGCTACACCTTC
TRBD1 TRBJ1-2 TRBV23-1 NA CASRPDRPDGYTF TGCGCCAGCAGACCGGACAGGCCTGATGGCTACACCTTC
NA TRBJ1-3 TRBV5-1 few CASAHGGRSGNTIYF TGCGCCAGCGCCCACGGGGGCCGCTCTGGAAACACCATATATTTT
NA TRBJ1-1 TRBV9 NA CASSVDVRGEAFF TGTGCCAGCAGCGTAGACGTTCGGGGCGAAGCTTTCTTT
NA TRBJ1-1 TRBV29-1 few CSVEIGPGRAFF TGCAGCGTTGAAATCGGCCCTGGGAGGGCTTTCTTT
NA TRBJ1-5 TRBV27 NA CASRGVNQPQHF TGTGCCAGCAGGGGGGTGAATCAGCCCCAGCATTTT
TRBD1 TRBJ1-5 TRBV4-3 few CASSPDGTGNQPQHF TGCGCCAGCAGCCCAGACGGGACAGGCAATCAGCCCCAGCATTTT
NA TRBJ2-3 TRBV11-2 few CASSRRRGSGTDTQYF TGTGCCAGCAGTAGAAGGCGGGGCTCTGGCACAGATACGCAGTATTTT
TRBD1 TRBJ2-5 TRBV25-1 NA CASSELTGGMLETQYF TGTGCCAGCAGTGAGTTGACAGGGGGGATGTTAGAGACCCAGTACTTC
NA TRBJ1-5 TRBV2 NA CASSGRGGVNQPQHF TGTGCCAGCAGTGGGAGAGGAGGGGTCAATCAGCCCCAGCATTTT
NA TRBJ2-1 TRBV25-1 NA CASSEWNRPDEQFF TGTGCCAGCAGTGAATGGAACAGGCCGGATGAGCAGTTCTTC
TRBD2 TRBJ2-1 TRBV7-2 NA CASSTSGGNEQFF TGTGCCAGCAGCACTAGCGGCGGTAATGAGCAGTTCTTC
TRBD2 TRBJ2-3 TRBV7-2 NA CASSLRASGGPDCTDTQYF TGTGCCAGCAGCTTAAGAGCTAGCGGGGGGCCCGACTGCACAGATACGCAGTATTTT
NA TRBJ2-1 TRBV29-1 NA CSGATGRQFF TGCAGCGGCGCGACAGGTCGGCAGTTCTTC
NA TRBJ1-2 TRBV2 NA CASSESTDYGYTF TGTGCCAGCAGTGAGTCAACGGACTATGGCTACACCTTC
TRBD1 TRBJ1-4 TRBV25-1 NA CASTTVLTGGGEKLFF TGTGCCAGCACCACCGTCTTGACAGGGGGAGGTGAAAAACTGTTTTTT
NA TRBJ1-2 TRBV30 NA CAWSVMGGGYGYTF TGTGCCTGGAGTGTAATGGGAGGCGGCTATGGCTACACCTTC
TRBD1 TRBJ2-5 TRBV28 NA CASSLPKGTGQETQYF TGTGCCAGCAGTTTGCCCAAGGGGACAGGTCAAGAGACCCAGTACTTC
NA TRBJ1-5 TRBV27 NA CASSRQGNQPQHF TGTGCCAGCAGTAGGCAGGGCAATCAGCCCCAGCATTTT
NA TRBJ1-1 TRBV11-2 once CASSLERNTEAFF TGTGCCAGCAGCTTAGAGCGGAACACTGAAGCTTTCTTT
NA TRBJ1-2 TRBV29-1 NA CSAYAQSYGYTF TGCAGCGCATACGCTCAAAGCTATGGCTACACCTTC
TRBD2 TRBJ2-2 TRBV4-3 once CASSQAGGGFTGELFF TGCGCCAGCAGCCAAGCTGGCGGGGGTTTCACCGGGGAGCTGTTTTTT
TRBD1 TRBJ2-7 TRBV19 many CASSPTGDEQYF TGTGCCAGTAGCCCGACAGGGGACGAGCAGTACTTC
NA TRBJ1-5 TRBV4-1 NA CASSQDIGQPQHF TGCGCCAGCAGCCAAGATATAGGACAGCCCCAGCATTTT
TRBD1 TRBJ1-1 TRBV29-1 NA CSARDREGGTEAFF TGCAGCGCCCGTGACAGGGAGGGTGGCACTGAAGCTTTCTTT
TRBD1 TRBJ1-1 TRBV13 once CASSLDRGGTEAFF TGTGCCAGCAGCCTAGACAGGGGAGGTACTGAAGCTTTCTTT
NA TRBJ1-1 TRBV29-1 NA CSAAGQYNTEAFF TGCAGCGCTGCTGGACAGTACAACACTGAAGCTTTCTTT
NA TRBJ1-5 TRBV4-2 NA CASSQDRLSNQPQHF TGTGCCAGCAGCCAAGACCGTCTTAGCAATCAGCCCCAGCATTTT
TRBD2 TRBJ2-4 TRBV7-2 once CASSSSLPASGGAGNIQYF TGTGCCAGCAGCTCAAGCCTCCCAGCTAGCGGGGGGGCGGGAAACATTCAGTACTTC
NA TRBJ2-5 TRBV29-1 NA CSVLPFETQYF TGCAGCGTCCTTCCCTTCGAGACCCAGTACTTC